Listed below are T cell receptor beta chains from one sample, sequenced in a study of T cells in tumors after PD-1 blockade. The protocol was immunoSEQ multiplex PCR, while the TCRdb copy is restricted to in-frame clones and leaves out a portion. The sample shows 60,000 to 75,000 clones, about 74% of them seen only once. The sequencing used PBMCs, collected after anti-PD-1 treatment. The receptors here all came from a human donor with basal cell carcinoma. CDR3s include the opening cysteine and the closing phenylalanine or tryptophan. The D gene is left open where the match is weak. Clone size is stated in some rows and not others, as once, few, many or a class when expanded.

j_call d_call v_call clone_size cdr3_aa cdr3_nt
TRBJ2-1 TRBD2 TRBV19 - CASSRGGDYNEQFF TGTGCCAGTAGCCGGGGGGGGGATTATAATGAGCAGTTCTTC
TRBJ1-5 - TRBV24-1 - CATSESVSNQPQHF TGTGCCACCAGTGAAAGTGTCAGCAATCAGCCCCAGCATTTT
TRBJ1-2 - TRBV6-5 - CASSYGRQNGYTF TGTGCCAGCAGTTACGGGCGACAGAATGGCTACACCTTC
TRBJ1-4 TRBD1 TRBV6-5 - CASRTGQTTNEKLFF TGTGCCAGCAGGACAGGGCAAACAACTAATGAAAAACTGTTTTTT
TRBJ2-5 - TRBV25-1 - CASSDVTGTETQYF TGTGCCAGCAGTGATGTAACAGGGACAGAGACCCAGTACTTC
TRBJ2-4 TRBD1 TRBV7-9 - CASSLSGDSLAKNIQYF TGTGCCAGCAGCTTATCCGGGGACAGTTTAGCCAAAAACATTCAGTACTTC
TRBJ2-1 TRBD1 TRBV3-1/TRBV3-2 - CASSHRDRGNEQFF TGTGCCAGCAGCCACCGGGACAGGGGCAATGAGCAGTTCTTC
TRBJ1-3 - TRBV5-5 - CASSFLGSGTGNTIYF TGTGCCAGCAGCTTTTTAGGGTCTGGGACTGGAAACACCATATATTTT
TRBJ2-1 TRBD2 TRBV4-1 medium-sized CASSPGVAGVGEQFF TGCGCCAGCAGCCCGGGGGTAGCGGGGGTGGGAGAGCAGTTCTTC
TRBJ1-5 - TRBV7-8 - CASSLVVTQDNQPQHF TGTGCCAGCAGCTTAGTGGTAACACAAGACAATCAGCCCCAGCATTTT
TRBJ2-1 - TRBV7-8 - CASSPGRDEQFF TGTGCCAGCAGCCCCGGAAGGGATGAGCAGTTCTTC
TRBJ1-2 - TRBV6-5 - CASSSRGGKGYTF TGTGCCAGCAGTAGCCGAGGGGGGAAAGGCTACACCTTC